These 21 T cell receptor beta chains came from one sample sequenced in a study of technical replicates of blood from a handful of donors. Repertoires were generated with immunoSEQ multiplex PCR, while TCRdb's copy carries only in-frame clones and drops some. The sample carries approximately 99,000 clones, about 96% recorded once. Sequencing was carried out using T cells isolated from PBMCs. The receptors come from a human donor in good health.

J is TRBJ1-1 and V is TRBV6-1; the match to TRBD1 covers 8 bases. The V gene's germline CDR1 is MNHNS and CDR2 SASEGT. V trimming: 5 bases; J trimming: 5 bases; junction bases outside the gene matches: 7. The CDR3 is 14 amino acids. CDR3 DNA: TGTGCCAGCAGTAGACAGGGGAGATATACTGAAGCTTTCTTT. Translated: CASSRQGRYTEAFF.

V gene TRBV7-8 combines with J gene TRBJ2-3; D might be TRBD1 (5 bases). Germline lookup yields CDR1 SGHVS and CDR2 FQNEAQ. Trimming removed 2 bases from V and 4 bases from J, with 10 bases in between. The CDR3 consists of 14 residues. This chain's CDR3 is CASSLFRAADTQYF. The CDR3 nucleotides are TGTGCCAGCAGCTTATTCAGGGCGGCAGATACGCAGTATTTT.

V usage is TRBV6-6 and J usage is TRBJ1-4; 7 nucleotides agree with TRBD1. Germline CDR1 and CDR2: MNHNY and SVGAGI (reference sequence). The trim removed 5 bases at V and 10 bases at J, leaving 7 bases unmatched. The CDR3 length is 13 residues. This CDR3 reads CASSPGQDGKLFF. The DNA for the CDR3 is TGTGCCAGCAGTCCTGGACAGGATGGAAAACTGTTTTTT.

J is TRBJ1-2 and V is TRBV6-5, with 7 bases identical to TRBD1. J was trimmed by 5 bases and V by 5 bases; bases with no gene match: 5. The CDR3 contains 13 residues. Germline values: CDR1 MNHEY, CDR2 SVGAGI. CDR3 bases: TGTGCCAGCAGTCCAGGACAGGCTTATGGCTACACCTTC. Amino acid sequence: CASSPGQAYGYTF.

The rearrangement uses TRBV6-5 and TRBJ2-1; tentative D call: TRBD2 (5 bases). Trimming shortened V by 6 bases and J by 6 bases, and 15 bases separated the two germline ends. The CDR3 loop spans 14 amino acids. Germline CDR1 and CDR2: MNHEY and SVGAGI. The CDR3 reads CASSQTNRPNEQFF. In DNA, the CDR3 is TGTGCCAGCAGCCAGACTAATCGCCCCAATGAGCAGTTCTTC.

J is TRBJ1-2 and V is TRBV9; 8 bases are shared with TRBD1. The J segment lost 0 bases and the V segment lost 0 bases, leaving 7 bases of the junction unmatched. Per germline, CDR1 SGDLS and CDR2 YYNGEE. There are 17 residues in the CDR3. The CDR3 bases are TGTGCCAGCAGCGTAGGTCACAGGGGGAATACTAACTATGGCTACACCTTC. Translation gives CASSVGHRGNTNYGYTF.

This clone was seen only once. CDR3: CASSLGLAGERYEQYF. CDR3 in DNA: TGCGCCAGCAGCTTAGGACTAGCGGGAGAAAGGTACGAGCAGTACTTC. The rearrangement uses TRBV4-3 and TRBJ2-7, with 13 bases aligning to TRBD2. The CDR3 consists of 16 residues. Germline V gene lookup returns CDR1 LGHNA and CDR2 YSLEER. After removal of 5 bases from V and 4 bases from J, the junction contained 8 bases not matched to a gene.

J is TRBJ2-4 and V is TRBV5-4; 7 nucleotides align to TRBD2. The trim removed 3 bases at V and 0 bases at J, leaving 3 bases unmatched. The germline V gene encodes CDR1 SGHNT and CDR2 YYREEE (reference sequence). The CDR3 totals 15 residues. In nucleotides, the CDR3 is TGTGCCAGCAGCTCAACGGGGGGAGCCAAAAACATTCAGTACTTC. This encodes CASSSTGGAKNIQYF.

The V call is TRBV7-6, the J call TRBJ2-5, with a tentative D call TRBD1 (6 bases). The V end lost 5 bases, the J end lost 3 bases, and 19 bases lay between the germline ends. The germline V gene has CDR1 SGHVS and CDR2 FNYEAQ. The CDR3 sequence is 16 residues long. CDR3 coding DNA: TGTGCCAGCAGCCCCCTGGGTCCAGGGGCCGAAGAGACCCAGTACTTC. Its translation: CASSPLGPGAEETQYF.

V is TRBV5-6 and J is TRBJ1-5; 10 bases map to TRBD1. V trimming: 1 base; J trimming: 5 bases; junction bases outside the gene matches: 9. CDR3 length equals 17 residues. The germline V gene encodes CDR1 SGHDT and CDR2 YYEEEE. The CDR3 DNA follows: TGTGCCAGCAGCTTGTACGAGACAGGGGGCTTTGATCAGCCCCAGCATTTT. This encodes CASSLYETGGFDQPQHF.

The chain recombines TRBV6-6 with TRBJ2-7; the match to TRBD2 covers 7 bases. With V trimmed by 0 bases and J by 7 bases, 9 bases remained unmatched. There are 15 residues in the CDR3. Germline CDR1 reads MNHNY; CDR2 reads SVGAGI (reference sequence). In DNA, the CDR3 is TGTGCCAGCAGTTACTCGGGGGAGGGCCTGGGGGAGCAGTACTTC. This codes for CASSYSGEGLGEQYF.

The chain employs TRBV5-1 and TRBJ2-1; 9 nucleotides agree with TRBD2. This CDR3 has 16 residues. Trimming cost V 0 bases and J 3 bases; bases outside gene matches: 4. Germline loops: CDR1 SGHRS, CDR2 YFSETQ. CDR3 region: CASSLAPSGDYNEQFF. The CDR3, as DNA: TGCGCCAGCAGCTTGGCCCCTAGCGGGGACTACAATGAGCAGTTCTTC.

This clone has only one observation. The V and J genes are TRBV7-6 and TRBJ2-2, with TRBD2 matching 8 bases. The CDR3 extends over 17 amino acids. The V segment lost 2 bases and the J segment 7 bases; nucleotides outside the gene matches: 12. From germline, CDR1 is SGHVS and CDR2 FNYEAQ. In DNA form, the CDR3 reads TGTGCCAGCAGCTTAAGTAAGCGGGAGAGTTATAGCGGGGAGCTGTTTTTT. Its protein is CASSLSKRESYSGELFF.

This chain joins TRBV5-1 and TRBJ2-1, with D possibly being TRBD2 (6 bases). This CDR3 has 13 residues. V dropped 1 base and J dropped 8 bases, with 10 bases sitting between them. The germline gives CDR1 SGHRS, CDR2 YFSETQ. In DNA form, the CDR3 reads TGCGCCAGCAGCTTGTGGGGGGTAGATGAGCAGTTCTTC. It specifies CASSLWGVDEQFF.

The CDR3 coding sequence is TGCAGCGCAATTGAAATTAGTACTGTTGACTATGGCTACACCTTC. It is translated as CSAIEISTVDYGYTF. V is TRBV29-1 and J is TRBJ1-2; D not certain. CDR3 length: 15 amino acids. Germline lookup yields CDR1 SQVTM and CDR2 ANQGSEA. Trimming stripped 7 bases from V and 3 bases from J, with 21 bases between.

The chain uses TRBV30 and TRBJ1-3; no clear D gene. Per the germline V gene, CDR1 is GTSNPN and CDR2 is SVGIG (reference sequence). Deletions cut 2 bases from V and 4 bases from J, with 12 bases between. The CDR3 is made up of 14 amino acids. In DNA form, the CDR3 reads TGTGCCTGGAGTATGAACCGAGCGGGAAACACCATATATTTT. As protein: CAWSMNRAGNTIYF.

The chain is built from TRBV11-2 and TRBJ2-1; D unclear. Germline CDR1 reads SGHAT; CDR2 reads FQNNGV. The V end lost 5 bases, the J end lost 8 bases, and 4 bases lay between the germline ends. This CDR3 has 10 residues. This CDR3 is CASSTDEQFF. The CDR3 region has the DNA TGTGCCAGCAGCACTGATGAGCAGTTCTTC.

The chain links TRBV2 to TRBJ1-1, with a weak D call TRBD1 (5 bases). The V gene lost 7 bases and the J gene lost 5 bases, with 11 bases spanning the gap. This CDR3 region has 12 residues. Germline CDR1 is SNHLY and CDR2 is FYNNEI. Written as DNA, the CDR3 is TGTGCCAGCACAGGGTCATTTACTGAAGCTTTCTTT. Protein sequence: CASTGSFTEAFF.

The genes are TRBV9 and TRBJ2-5; 14 bases match TRBD2. The CDR3 sequence is 17 residues long. Germline loops: CDR1 SGDLS, CDR2 YYNGEE. The junction had 7 bases not matched to a gene; V was cut back by 1 base and J by 5 bases. The CDR3 reads CASSVLGLAGVSETQYF. The CDR3 DNA is TGTGCCAGCAGCGTACTGGGACTAGCGGGAGTTTCGGAGACCCAGTACTTC.

The genes are TRBV18 and TRBJ2-1; 11 bases align to TRBD2. Germline V gene sequence: CDR1 KGHSH, CDR2 LQKENI. V was pared by 8 bases and J by 7 bases, with 10 bases of the junction left unmatched. This CDR3 comprises 15 residues. Here the CDR3 reads CASAIAGGTSNEQFF. The DNA of the CDR3 is TGTGCCAGCGCCATAGCGGGAGGGACGTCGAATGAGCAGTTCTTC.

V usage is TRBV19 and J usage is TRBJ1-2; D gene uncertain. The CDR3 runs to 13 residues. The germline V and J ends were trimmed by 5 bases and 4 bases, with 11 bases remaining between them. Germline lookup yields CDR1 LNHDA and CDR2 SQIVND (reference sequence). The chain's CDR3 is CASSLGFAYGYTF. CDR3 DNA sequence: TGTGCCAGTAGTCTTGGCTTCGCCTATGGCTACACCTTC.